Below, 26 T cell receptor beta chains from the same sample are listed, as sequenced in a study of blood T cell repertoires in COVID-19 (dated by TCRdb to 2018 to 2020). The library was generated by the immunoSEQ multiplex PCR assay. Entries here come from immuneACCESS through TCRdb and include only in-frame sequences with V and J called. Some clones fail to appear in such tables; in the studies checked, an unresolved V gene covers under half of the shortfall, and the cause of the remainder is unknown. The sample data list around 130,000 clones, and approximately 80% of these were observed just once. The leading ten clones occupy approximately 12% of the sample. Sequences were obtained from peripheral blood. The receptors come from a woman aged 55-70 years with acute or convalescent COVID-19.

The V call is TRBV29-1, the J call TRBJ2-4, with a possible D match to TRBD1 (5 bases). This CDR3 is 12 amino acids long. Germline CDR1 reads SQVTM; CDR2 reads ANQGSEA. V was trimmed by 4 bases and J by 4 bases, leaving 8 bases between them. Written as DNA, the CDR3 is TGCAGCGTTGCCACAGGAAAAAACATTCAGTACTTC. Amino acid sequence: CSVATGKNIQYF.

This clone was seen just once. The chain couples TRBV30 to TRBJ1-2; D is perhaps TRBD1 (6 bases). Germline loops: CDR1 GTSNPN, CDR2 SVGIG (reference sequence). This CDR3 comprises 13 residues. Trimming cost V 4 bases and J 3 bases, with 12 bases left between them. CDR3 sequence reads: CAWTPQGYYGYTF. The CDR3 DNA reads TGTGCCTGGACTCCACAGGGTTACTATGGCTACACCTTC. Supplemented by reference TRBV30 and TRBJ1-2, the full variable domain reads SQTIHQWPATLVQPVGSPLSLECTVEGTSNPNLYWYRQAAGRGLQLLFYSVGIGQISSEVPQNLSASRPQDRQFILSSKKLLLSDSGFYLCAWTPQGYYGYTFGSGTRLTVV.

This clone occurred a few times. The chain carries TRBV3-1 (or the pseudogene TRBV3-2) and TRBJ1-1; tentatively, D is TRBD1 (6 bases). V lost 4 bases and J 11 bases, leaving 17 bases between the germline ends. This CDR3 contains 13 residues. From germline, CDR1 is LGHDT and CDR2 YNNKEL (reference sequence). The CDR3 sequence is CASSPAGGQKAFF. CDR3 coding DNA: TGTGCCAGCAGCCCCGCCGGGGGGCAGAAGGCTTTCTTT.

The chain is built from TRBV9 and TRBJ2-7, with 8 bases fitting TRBD2. Germline V gene sequence: CDR1 SGDLS, CDR2 YYNGEE. Trimming cost V 4 bases and J 4 bases; bases outside gene matches: 4. The CDR3 covers 13 residues. CDR3 loop: CASSSGGAYEQYF. In DNA form, the CDR3 reads TGTGCCAGCAGCTCGGGGGGGGCTTACGAGCAGTACTTC.

The CDR3: CANNWSASSYEQYV. In DNA form, the CDR3 reads TGTGCCAACAACTGGAGTGCAAGCTCCTACGAGCAGTACGTC. The chain is built from TRBV21-1 and TRBJ2-7; TRBD2, as called in the table, went unchecked against the DNA. TRBV21-1 is a pseudogene locus. CDR3 length equals 14 residues.

The chain carries TRBV5-1 and TRBJ1-3; tentatively, D is TRBD1 (6 bases). The CDR3 has 15 residues. Per the germline V gene, CDR1 is SGHRS and CDR2 is YFSETQ. V was clipped by 0 bases and J by 6 bases, with 13 bases between them. CDR3 sequence reads: CASSLGDRSLNTIYF. The CDR3 nucleotides read TGCGCCAGCAGCTTGGGTGACAGGTCTTTAAACACCATATATTTT.

V usage is TRBV19 and J usage is TRBJ2-1; no clear D gene. Germline V gives CDR1 LNHDA, CDR2 SQIVND (reference sequence). This CDR3 has 13 residues. Trimming pared 6 bases from V and 0 bases from J, leaving 6 bases between. The CDR3 here is CASRPSSYNEQFF. CDR3 in DNA: TGTGCCAGTAGACCCAGCTCCTACAATGAGCAGTTCTTC.

The chain combines TRBV11-2 with TRBJ2-3, with D possibly matching TRBD1 (6 bases). V was cut by 4 bases and J by 2 bases, with 16 bases left in between. The CDR3 runs 16 residues. CDR1 SGHAT and CDR2 FQNNGV come from the germline V gene. CDR3 in amino acids: CASSSSGTPYTDTQYF. The CDR3 DNA follows: TGTGCCAGCAGCTCATCCGGGACACCGTACACAGATACGCAGTATTTT.

The chain joins TRBV29-1 to TRBJ1-2; TRBD1 aligns across 7 bases. V shed 2 bases and J 7 bases; nucleotides not matched to a gene: 1. The CDR3 runs 11 residues. CDR1 is SQVTM, CDR2 ANQGSEA, per germline. The CDR3: CSVERTGGYTF. CDR3 nucleotides: TGCAGCGTTGAAAGGACAGGTGGCTACACCTTC.

The chain couples TRBV19 to TRBJ2-1, with 10 bases lining up with TRBD2. The CDR3 spans 15 residues. The germline gives CDR1 LNHDA, CDR2 SQIVND (reference sequence). V shed 2 bases, J shed 5 bases, and the junction held 3 bases outside the gene matches. The chain's CDR3 is CASSISSGGNNEQFF. CDR3 DNA: TGTGCCAGTAGTATATCTAGCGGGGGTAACAATGAGCAGTTCTTC.

This rearrangement joins TRBV24-1 to TRBJ2-2; a possible D gene is TRBD1 (5 bases). CDR1 KGHDR and CDR2 SFDVKD come from the germline V gene. The CDR3 totals 14 residues. The germline V and J ends were trimmed by 4 bases and 4 bases, with 9 bases remaining between them. The CDR3 loop is CATSEGVFTGELFF. The CDR3 nucleotides read TGTGCCACCAGTGAAGGGGTTTTCACCGGGGAGCTGTTTTTT.

The DNA for the CDR3 is TGCAGCGTTGCGACGGGTGGGAGTGGAGGCTACACCTTC. Amino acids: CSVATGGSGGYTF. V and J are TRBV29-1 and TRBJ1-2; D gene unclear. The CDR3 totals 13 residues. V lost 4 bases and J 8 bases, leaving 17 bases between the germline ends. CDR1 is SQVTM, CDR2 ANQGSEA, per germline.

The chain joins TRBV19 to TRBJ1-5, with TRBD1 identical over 11 bases. The CDR3 consists of 14 residues. CDR1 and CDR2 (germline): LNHDA, SQIVND (reference sequence). The ends lost 6 bases at V and 7 bases at J; junction bases unmatched: 5. The CDR3 is CASSGTGGFQPQHF. The CDR3 DNA reads as TGTGCCAGTAGCGGGACAGGGGGGTTCCAGCCCCAGCATTTT.

The chain has TRBV5-1 and TRBJ1-2; TRBD1 aligns across 9 bases. With 2 bases clipped from V and 4 bases from J, the junction kept 3 bases outside the gene matches. This CDR3 comprises 14 residues. The germline CDR1 and CDR2 sequences are SGHRS and YFSETQ. In DNA form, the CDR3 reads TGCGCCAGCAGCTTCCGACAGGGGGTCTATGGCTACACCTTC. This sequence encodes CASSFRQGVYGYTF.

J is TRBJ2-5 and V is TRBV24-1, with 9 nucleotides matching TRBD2. After removal of 3 bases from V and 5 bases from J, the junction contained 12 bases not matched to a gene. The germline gives CDR1 KGHDR, CDR2 SFDVKD. This CDR3 spans 17 amino acids. The CDR3 reads CATSDPRGAGGRETQYF. The CDR3 nucleotides are TGTGCCACCAGTGATCCCCGGGGAGCGGGGGGAAGGGAGACCCAGTACTTC.

The J gene is TRBJ1-5, the V gene TRBV28; a possible D gene is TRBD1 (6 bases). V was pared by 2 bases and J by 1 base, with 12 bases between. The CDR3 has 16 amino acids. Germline-derived CDR1 and CDR2 are MDHEN and SYDVKM. The CDR3 spells CASSLISGVSNQPQHF. The CDR3 coding sequence is TGTGCCAGCAGTTTAATATCAGGGGTGAGCAATCAGCCCCAGCATTTT.

The V gene is TRBV5-1, the J gene TRBJ1-3; a weak D match, TRBD1 (6 bases). Germline CDR1 is SGHRS and CDR2 is YFSETQ. The V end lost 1 base, the J end lost 0 bases, and 8 bases lay between the germline ends. This CDR3 region has 15 residues. For the CDR3, the DNA is TGCGCCAGCAGCTTGACAGGGCGCTCTGGAAACACCATATATTTT. This gives the protein CASSLTGRSGNTIYF.

V and J are TRBV21-1 and TRBJ2-7; whether TRBD1, the table's D call, matches the DNA was not checked. TRBV21-1 is given as a pseudogene. The CDR3 consists of 15 residues. The CDR3 spells CASSSDDSCSYKQYF. Here the CDR3 DNA reads TGTGCCAGCAGCTCAGACGACAGCTGCTCCTACAAGCAGTACTTC.

There are a few counts of this clone. V gene TRBV5-1 combines with J gene TRBJ1-3; D is perhaps TRBD1 (5 bases). This CDR3 has 14 amino acids. Per germline, CDR1 SGHRS and CDR2 YFSETQ. V gave up 5 bases and J gave up 0 bases, with 9 bases separating them. CDR3 nucleotides: TGCGCCAGCAGTTATGACAGCTCTGGAAACACCATATATTTT. Protein sequence: CASSYDSSGNTIYF.

This chain connects TRBV27 to TRBJ2-3; D remains unclear. Germline V gene sequence: CDR1 MNHEY, CDR2 SMNVEV (reference sequence). The CDR3 sequence is 15 residues long. V was cut by 2 bases and J by 2 bases, with 11 bases left in between. The CDR3 sequence is CASSLTPSSTDTQYF. The CDR3, as DNA: TGTGCCAGCAGTTTAACGCCGAGTTCCACAGATACGCAGTATTTT.

The genes are TRBV24-1 and TRBJ1-2, with D possibly matching TRBD1 (5 bases). CDR1 is KGHDR and CDR2 is SFDVKD in the germline V gene. CDR3 length: 17 residues. The V and J ends lost 4 bases and 3 bases respectively, with 20 bases between them. This CDR3 is CATSDHGSGTGDYGYTF. CDR3 DNA sequence: TGTGCCACCAGTGACCATGGTTCTGGGACTGGGGACTATGGCTACACCTTC.

The J gene is TRBJ2-7, the V gene TRBV11-2, with D perhaps TRBD2 (5 bases). Trimming shortened V by 2 bases and J by 5 bases, and 13 bases separated the two germline ends. This CDR3 spans 14 amino acids. CDR1 and CDR2 from the germline V gene are SGHAT and FQNNGV. In nucleotides, the CDR3 is TGTGCCAGCAGCTTAATACTCCTCGGGGACGAGCAGTACGTC. The encoded protein is CASSLILLGDEQYV.

The rearrangement uses TRBV30 and TRBJ2-7; D is possibly TRBD1 (6 bases). Germline V gene lookup returns CDR1 GTSNPN and CDR2 SVGIG (reference sequence). There are 11 residues in the CDR3. Trimming shortened V by 3 bases and J by 12 bases, and 15 bases separated the two germline ends. The CDR3 loop is CAWRTGSHVYF. CDR3 in DNA: TGTGCCTGGAGAACAGGGTCCCACGTGTACTTC. Variable domain in full (rest from reference TRBV30 and TRBJ2-7): SQTIHQWPATLVQPVGSPLSLECTVEGTSNPNLYWYRQAAGRGLQLLFYSVGIGQISSEVPQNLSASRPQDRQFILSSKKLLLSDSGFYLCAWRTGSHVYFGPGTRLTVT.

The chain links TRBV5-1 to TRBJ1-2; 7 nucleotides match TRBD1. The CDR3 has 15 amino acids. Trimming cost V 3 bases and J 5 bases; bases outside gene matches: 10. Germline V lookup: CDR1 SGHRS, CDR2 YFSETQ. The CDR3 loop reads CASSWGTEGLYGYTF. CDR3 DNA: TGCGCCAGCAGCTGGGGGACAGAGGGGCTTTATGGCTACACCTTC.

The chain has TRBV19 and TRBJ2-1; D may be TRBD2 (6 bases). Germline loops: CDR1 LNHDA, CDR2 SQIVND (reference sequence). There are 13 residues in the CDR3. Deletions cut 0 bases from V and 10 bases from J, with 10 bases between. Here the CDR3 DNA reads TGTGCCAGTAGTATAGATCCGGCGGGGGAGCAGTTCTTC. This gives the protein CASSIDPAGEQFF. Variable domain in full (rest from reference TRBV19 and TRBJ2-1): DGGITQSPKYLFRKEGQNVTLSCEQNLNHDAMYWYRQDPGQGLRLIYYSQIVNDFQKGDIAEGYSVSREKKESFPLTVTSAQKNPTAFYLCASSIDPAGEQFFGPGTRLTVL.

V is TRBV19 and J is TRBJ2-2, with 7 bases lining up with TRBD2. The CDR3 loop spans 16 amino acids. V lost 3 bases to trimming and J lost 5 bases; unmatched junction nucleotides: 9. Germline V gives CDR1 LNHDA, CDR2 SQIVND (reference sequence). The CDR3 DNA follows: TGTGCCAGTAGTATTTCCTGGGGGGGACGGACCGGGGAGCTGTTTTTT. Its translation is CASSISWGGRTGELFF.